This T cell receptor (beta chain) was observed in a study of T cell responses to AZD1222 COVID-19 vaccine (dated by TCRdb to about 2021). General notes on the study: Because spike-specific TCR depth and breadth did not differ between the two schedules, AZD1222 recipients who got a second dose at roughly 4 weeks were pooled with those who got a second dose at roughly 12 weeks. A total of about 250 trial participants underwent TCR sequencing, of whom 200 to 220 had received two doses of AZD1222 and approximately 25 had received two doses of the MenACWY control vaccine. Trial participants were enrolled into age subgroups of 18-55, 56-69 and 70-plus years, which contained 148, 28 and 57 TCR-sequenced participants, respectively. What the work shows at the level of the full study, not this receptor alone: Epitopes outside the regions mutated in the B.1.351 and B.1.1.7 variants were reportedly recognized by nearly half of the unique spike-specific TCRs. No day 14 peak-response samples were available, so repertoires were characterized only after the peak T cell response. After two AZD1222 doses, spike-specific TCR breadth and depth were significantly higher than at day 0 and than in MenACWY recipients. Conclusions about previously exposed vaccinees are limited, since just five to seven AZD1222 recipients were seropositive for SARS-CoV-2 at baseline. Most participants were white British and females outnumbered males, and the authors suggested that clonal diversity may have been underestimated. In the small 56-69-year group, the increase in depth fell short of significance, most likely because of low power. Vaccine-associated CD4 TCRs spanned the whole spike protein, with dominant responses in regions 160-218 and 743-854.

Comments on this clone: The antigen it binds to is not known. No clone much larger than this one lies a single base away; base qualities are absent.

CDR1 and CDR2 are drawn from the germline V gene: LGHNT, FRNRAP. Spanning cysteine to phenylalanine, the CDR3 consists of 16 amino acids. Left in the record is the CDR3 DNA by itself, 48 bases read in frame from the first base. For this chain, trimming is 4 bases at the V end and 3 bases at the J end, and the number of junction bases without a gene match is 9. The CDR3 regions of human TCRbeta chains were analyzed by immunosequencing. Processing in the source paper ran as follows. TCRs in the repertoires were matched against a reference library of SARS-CoV-2-specific TCRs that had been generated with the MIRA antigen-specificity platform. Breadth was defined as the fraction of unique TCRs that were SARS-CoV-2-associated. Depth was defined as the fraction of total T cells that were SARS-CoV-2-associated. Using the MIRA data, each spike-specific TCR was assigned both to the spike region to which the TCR was reactive and to a CD4 or CD8 class. Log10-transformed breadth and depth values were compared by one-way ANOVA with Sidak's multiple comparisons tests. TCRdb's version of the immuneACCESS table is confined to in-frame rearrangements and falls short of the full clone set. An unresolved V gene accounts for under half of the shortfall where checked; the remainder is of unknown origin. That table furnishes V, J and clone size, whereas the DNA furnished D and trimming. The sample data list 150,000 to 200,000 clones, and approximately 92% of these were observed just once. In total, the top ten clones hold less than 1.5% of the sample.

In light of the paper, this sample's time point label describes: baseline before first vaccination. Samples from vaccinated people were obtained from the UK trials COV001 and COV002, which included a single-blind randomized controlled phase 2/3 trial of AZD1222 (ChAdOx1 nCoV-19) in healthy adults. Trial participant PBMC samples were collected at day 0 and day 28 after the second dose for TCRbeta chain sequencing. The V and J genes are TRBV12-5 and TRBJ1-1, with TRBD1 matching 9 junction bases. Sequencing used peripheral blood, obtained on day 0 of AZD1222 vaccination. The TCR sequence derives from an adult in good health. The CDR3 loop reads CASGSRQGGVDTEAFF. The DNA reads as follows: TGTGCTAGTGGTTCCCGACAGGGGGGTGTGGACACTGAAGCTTTCTTT.